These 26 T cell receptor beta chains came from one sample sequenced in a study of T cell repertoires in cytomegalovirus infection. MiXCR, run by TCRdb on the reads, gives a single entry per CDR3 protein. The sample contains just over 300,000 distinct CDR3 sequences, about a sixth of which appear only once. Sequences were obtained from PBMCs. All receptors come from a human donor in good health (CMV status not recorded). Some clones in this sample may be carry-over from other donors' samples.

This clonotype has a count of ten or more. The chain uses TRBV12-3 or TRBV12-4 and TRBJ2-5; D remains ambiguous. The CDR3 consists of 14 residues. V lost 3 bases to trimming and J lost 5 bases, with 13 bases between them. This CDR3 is CASSFFTPPETQYF. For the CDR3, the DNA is TGTGCCAGCAGTTTTTTTACCCCCCCCGAGACCCAGTACTTC.

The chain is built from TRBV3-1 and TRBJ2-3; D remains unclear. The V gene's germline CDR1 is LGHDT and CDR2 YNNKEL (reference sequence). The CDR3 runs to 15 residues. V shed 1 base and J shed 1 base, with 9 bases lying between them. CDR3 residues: CASSQAGGGTDTQYF. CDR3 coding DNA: TGTGCCAGCAGCCAAGCGGGCGGAGGCACAGATACGCAGTATTTT.

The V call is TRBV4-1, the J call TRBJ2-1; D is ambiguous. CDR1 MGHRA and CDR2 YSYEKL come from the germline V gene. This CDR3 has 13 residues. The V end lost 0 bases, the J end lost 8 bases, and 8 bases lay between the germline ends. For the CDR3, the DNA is TGCGCCAGCAGCCAAGAGTGGGTAGATGAGCAGTTCTTC. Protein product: CASSQEWVDEQFF.

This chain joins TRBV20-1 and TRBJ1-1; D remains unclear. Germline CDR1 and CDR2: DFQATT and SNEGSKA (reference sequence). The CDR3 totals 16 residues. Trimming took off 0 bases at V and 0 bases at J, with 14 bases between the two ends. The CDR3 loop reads CSARDAGKPVNTEAFF. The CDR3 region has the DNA TGCAGTGCTAGAGATGCGGGTAAACCGGTGAACACTGAAGCTTTCTTT.

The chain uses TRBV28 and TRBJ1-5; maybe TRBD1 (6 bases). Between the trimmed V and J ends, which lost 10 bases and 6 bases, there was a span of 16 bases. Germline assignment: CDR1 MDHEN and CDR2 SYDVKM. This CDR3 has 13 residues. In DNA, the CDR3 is TGTGCCACGACCGGGACACAAGGTCAGCCCCAGCATTTT. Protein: CATTGTQGQPQHF.

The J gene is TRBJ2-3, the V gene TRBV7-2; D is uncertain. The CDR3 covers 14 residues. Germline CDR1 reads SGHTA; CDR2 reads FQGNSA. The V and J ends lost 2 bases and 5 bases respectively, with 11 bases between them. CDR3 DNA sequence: TGTGCCAGCAGCTTAATTTATTCAGAAGATACGCAGTATTTT. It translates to CASSLIYSEDTQYF.

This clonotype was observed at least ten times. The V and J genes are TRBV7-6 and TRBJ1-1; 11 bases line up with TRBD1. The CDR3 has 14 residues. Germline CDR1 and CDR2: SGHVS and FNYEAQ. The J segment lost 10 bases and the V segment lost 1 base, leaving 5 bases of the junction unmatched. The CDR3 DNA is TGTGCCAGCAGCTTAGGGACAGGGGGCGGTGGAGCTTTCTTT. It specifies CASSLGTGGGGAFF.

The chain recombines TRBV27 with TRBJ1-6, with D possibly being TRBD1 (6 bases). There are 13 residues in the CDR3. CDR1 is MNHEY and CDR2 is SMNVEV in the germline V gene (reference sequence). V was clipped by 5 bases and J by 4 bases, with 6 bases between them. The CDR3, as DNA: TGTGCCAGCAGTACAGGGTATAATTCACCCCTCCACTTT. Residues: CASSTGYNSPLHF.

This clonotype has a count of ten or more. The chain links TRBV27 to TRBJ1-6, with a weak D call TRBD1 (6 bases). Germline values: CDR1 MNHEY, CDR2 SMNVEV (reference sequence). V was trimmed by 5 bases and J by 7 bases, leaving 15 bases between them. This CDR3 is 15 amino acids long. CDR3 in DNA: TGTGCCAGCAGTACCCTGGACAGCGTGAATTCACCCCTCCACTTT. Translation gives CASSTLDSVNSPLHF.

The CDR3 nucleotides read TGTGCCAGCAGTTTTTGGTCGGGTAAGAACACTGAAGCTTTCTTT. As protein: CASSFWSGKNTEAFF. The rearrangement links TRBV6-5 to TRBJ1-1; the D is unclear. In germline, CDR1 is MNHEY, CDR2 SVGAGI. CDR3 length: 15 residues. Trimming pared 4 bases from V and 1 base from J, leaving 13 bases between.

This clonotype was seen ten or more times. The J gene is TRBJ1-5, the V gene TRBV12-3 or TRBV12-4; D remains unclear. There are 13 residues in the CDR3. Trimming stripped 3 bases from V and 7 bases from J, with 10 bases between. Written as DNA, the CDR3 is TGTGCCAGCAGTTTCTTGGGTCAACAGCCCCAGCATTTT. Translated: CASSFLGQQPQHF.

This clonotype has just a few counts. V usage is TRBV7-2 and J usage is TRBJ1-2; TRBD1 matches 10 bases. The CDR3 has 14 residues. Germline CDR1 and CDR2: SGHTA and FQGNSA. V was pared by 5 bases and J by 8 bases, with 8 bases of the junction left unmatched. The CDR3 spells CASSRGQGRHGYTF. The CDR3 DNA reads TGTGCCAGCAGCAGGGGACAGGGGAGGCACGGCTACACCTTC.

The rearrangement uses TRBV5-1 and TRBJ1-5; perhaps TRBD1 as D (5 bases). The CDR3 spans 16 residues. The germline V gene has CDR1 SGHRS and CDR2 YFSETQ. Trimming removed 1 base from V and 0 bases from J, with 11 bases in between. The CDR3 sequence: CASSLTGDLSNQPQHF. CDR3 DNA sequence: TGCGCCAGCAGCTTGACAGGAGACCTTAGCAATCAGCCCCAGCATTTT.

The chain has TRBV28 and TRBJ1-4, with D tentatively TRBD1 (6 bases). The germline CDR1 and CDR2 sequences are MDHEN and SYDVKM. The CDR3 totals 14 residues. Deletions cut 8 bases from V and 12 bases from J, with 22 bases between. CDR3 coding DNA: TGTGCCAGCCGCCCGGCGGGGGGCAATCGGGAACTGTTTTTT. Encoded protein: CASRPAGGNRELFF.

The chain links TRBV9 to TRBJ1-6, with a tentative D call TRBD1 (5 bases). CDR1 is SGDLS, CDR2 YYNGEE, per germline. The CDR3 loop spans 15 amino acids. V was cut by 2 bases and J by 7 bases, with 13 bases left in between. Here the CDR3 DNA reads TGTGCCAGCAGCGTCCGGGACCCGGAAAATTCACCCCTCCACTTT. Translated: CASSVRDPENSPLHF. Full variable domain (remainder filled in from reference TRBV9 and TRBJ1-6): DSGVTQTPKHLITATGQRVTLRCSPRSGDLSVYWYQQSLDQGLQFLIQYYNGEERAKGNILERFSAQQFPDLHSELNLSSLELGDSALYFCASSVRDPENSPLHFGNGTRLTVT.

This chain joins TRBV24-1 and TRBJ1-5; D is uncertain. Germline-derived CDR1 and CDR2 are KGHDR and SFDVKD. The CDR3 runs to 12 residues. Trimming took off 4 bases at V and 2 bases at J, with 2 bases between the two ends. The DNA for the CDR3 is TGTGCCACCAGTGACGGCAATCAGCCCCAGCATTTT. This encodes CATSDGNQPQHF.

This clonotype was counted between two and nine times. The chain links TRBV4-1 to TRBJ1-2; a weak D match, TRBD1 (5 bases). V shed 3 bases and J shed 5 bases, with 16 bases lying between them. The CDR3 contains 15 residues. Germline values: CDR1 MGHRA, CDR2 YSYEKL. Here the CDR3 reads CASSHAPGTEYGYTF. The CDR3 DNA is TGCGCCAGCAGCCATGCTCCCGGGACCGAGTATGGCTACACCTTC.

The CDR3 nucleotides are TGTGCCAGCAAATCATCGGCGGACTATGGCTACACCTTC. Encoded protein: CASKSSADYGYTF. J is TRBJ1-2 and V is TRBV28; D is undetermined. V was shortened by 7 bases and J by 3 bases, with 12 bases between the two germline ends. This CDR3 spans 13 amino acids. Germline lookup yields CDR1 MDHEN and CDR2 SYDVKM.

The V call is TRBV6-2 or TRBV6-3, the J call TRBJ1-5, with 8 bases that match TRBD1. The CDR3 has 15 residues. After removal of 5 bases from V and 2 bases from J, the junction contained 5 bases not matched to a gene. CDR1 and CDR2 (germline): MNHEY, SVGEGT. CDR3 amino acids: CASSLQGVGNQPQHF. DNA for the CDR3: TGTGCCAGCAGTCTACAGGGGGTGGGCAATCAGCCCCAGCATTTT.

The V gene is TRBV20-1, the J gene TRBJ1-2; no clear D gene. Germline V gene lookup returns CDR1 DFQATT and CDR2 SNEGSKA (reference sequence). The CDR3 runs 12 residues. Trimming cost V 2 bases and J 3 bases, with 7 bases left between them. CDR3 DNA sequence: TGCAGTGCTAGAATAGGCGACTATGGCTACACCTTC. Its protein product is CSARIGDYGYTF.

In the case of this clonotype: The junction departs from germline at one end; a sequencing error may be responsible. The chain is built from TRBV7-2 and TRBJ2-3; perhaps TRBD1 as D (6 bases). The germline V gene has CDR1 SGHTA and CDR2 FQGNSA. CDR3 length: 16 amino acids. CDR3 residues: CTCSLVGQQGTDTQYF. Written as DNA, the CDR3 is TGTACCTGCAGCTTAGTTGGACAGCAAGGCACAGATACGCAGTATTTT.

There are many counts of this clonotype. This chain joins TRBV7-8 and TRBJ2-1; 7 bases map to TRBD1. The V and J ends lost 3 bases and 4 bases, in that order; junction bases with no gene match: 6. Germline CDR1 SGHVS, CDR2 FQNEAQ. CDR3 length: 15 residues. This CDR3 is CASSFEGTVYNEQFF. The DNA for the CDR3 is TGTGCCAGCAGCTTTGAGGGGACAGTATACAATGAGCAGTTCTTC.

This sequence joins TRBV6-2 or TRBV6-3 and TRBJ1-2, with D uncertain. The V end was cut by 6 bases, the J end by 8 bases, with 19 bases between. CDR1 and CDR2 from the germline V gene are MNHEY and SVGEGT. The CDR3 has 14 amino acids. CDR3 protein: CASRRDVLGSGYTF. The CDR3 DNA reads TGTGCCAGCAGGAGAGACGTCCTAGGATCCGGCTACACCTTC.

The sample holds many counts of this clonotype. CDR3 protein: CASSFKPGFLGYEQYF. The CDR3 nucleotides are TGTGCCAGCAGCTTCAAACCAGGGTTTTTAGGCTACGAGCAGTACTTC. This chain connects TRBV7-2 to TRBJ2-7; weak D call: TRBD1 (5 bases). CDR1 is SGHTA and CDR2 is FQGNSA in the germline V gene. The CDR3 consists of 16 residues. Trimming stripped 3 bases from V and 3 bases from J, with 18 bases between.

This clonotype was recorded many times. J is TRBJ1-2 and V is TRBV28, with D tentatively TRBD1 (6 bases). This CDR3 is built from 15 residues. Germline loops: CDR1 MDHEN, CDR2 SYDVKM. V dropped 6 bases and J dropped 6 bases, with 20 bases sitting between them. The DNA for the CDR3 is TGTGCCAGCAGGCGACCTCGGCAGGGGCGGCATGGCTACACCTTC. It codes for CASRRPRQGRHGYTF.

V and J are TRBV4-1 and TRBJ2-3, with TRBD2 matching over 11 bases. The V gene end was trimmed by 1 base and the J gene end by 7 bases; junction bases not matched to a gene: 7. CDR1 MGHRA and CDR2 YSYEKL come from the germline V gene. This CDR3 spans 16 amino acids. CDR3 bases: TGCGCCAGCAGCCAAGGCTCGGCTAGCGGGGGGAATACGCAGTATTTT. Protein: CASSQGSASGGNTQYF.